Listed below are T cell receptor beta chains from one sample, sequenced in a study of blood T cell repertoires in COVID-19. Only in-frame clones appear in the TCRdb table, and some are missing; sequencing was by immunoSEQ multiplex PCR. This sample has around 230,000 clones, with 65% to 85% found just once. The sample was peripheral blood. These receptors were collected from a woman aged 80 or older with acute or convalescent COVID-19. Each CDR3 is given with its conserved first and last residue. The D gene is left open where the match is weak. The listing skips clone size in some rows; elsewhere it reads once, few, many or a size class.

J: TRBJ2-7
D: TRBD2
size: -
V: TRBV2
CDR3: CASSDGTSGLVYEQYF
DNA: TGTGCCAGCAGTGATGGGACTAGCGGGTTAGTTTACGAGCAGTACTTC

J: TRBJ2-5
D: TRBD2
size: few
V: TRBV5-1
CDR3: CASSLVVAGGQETQYF
DNA: TGCGCCAGCAGCTTGGTCGTAGCGGGAGGCCAAGAGACCCAGTACTTC

J: TRBJ1-2
D: TRBD1
size: -
V: TRBV7-3
CDR3: CASTSDRGKGYTF
DNA: TGTGCCAGCACCTCCGACAGGGGGAAAGGCTACACCTTC

J: TRBJ2-5
D: TRBD2
size: once
V: TRBV11-2
CDR3: CASSTGTIETQYF
DNA: TGTGCCAGCAGCACCGGGACTATAGAGACCCAGTACTTC

J: TRBJ2-1
D: -
size: -
V: TRBV9
CDR3: CASSVVAEPFNEQFF
DNA: TGTGCCAGCAGCGTAGTTGCGGAGCCTTTCAATGAGCAGTTCTTC

J: TRBJ1-5
D: TRBD1
size: -
V: TRBV6-5
CDR3: CASSPLQGRISHF
DNA: TGTGCCAGCAGTCCATTACAGGGGAGAATTTCGCATTTT

J: TRBJ2-5
D: -
size: -
V: TRBV27
CDR3: CASSLFRLGGSETQYF
DNA: TGTGCCAGCAGTTTATTCCGGTTGGGAGGTTCAGAGACCCAGTACTTC

J: TRBJ2-7
D: -
size: -
V: TRBV6-5
CDR3: CASSYRQGAYEQYF
DNA: TGTGCCAGCAGTTATCGGCAGGGTGCCTACGAGCAGTACTTC

J: TRBJ1-2
D: -
size: -
V: TRBV6-5
CDR3: CASSLYGYTF
DNA: TGTGCCAGCAGTTTATATGGCTACACCTTC

J: TRBJ2-7
D: -
size: -
V: TRBV19
CDR3: CASSSRVPRDEQYF
DNA: TGTGCCAGTAGTTCCCGGGTCCCTCGGGACGAGCAGTACTTC

J: TRBJ1-1
D: -
size: -
V: TRBV29-1
CDR3: CSVLVWGGVNTEAFF
DNA: TGCAGCGTTCTAGTTTGGGGAGGGGTGAACACTGAAGCTTTCTTT

J: TRBJ1-5
D: -
size: -
V: TRBV28
CDR3: CASEPTQGTEPQHF
DNA: TGTGCCAGCGAACCGACCCAGGGAACGGAGCCCCAGCATTTT

J: TRBJ1-1
D: TRBD1
size: -
V: TRBV14
CDR3: CASSRTGGWTEAFF
DNA: TGTGCCAGCAGCCGGACAGGGGGCTGGACTGAAGCTTTCTTT

J: TRBJ1-3
D: -
size: -
V: TRBV5-1
CDR3: CASSKDDISGNTIYF
DNA: TGCGCCAGCAGCAAAGACGACATATCTGGAAACACCATATATTTT

J: TRBJ1-5
D: -
size: -
V: TRBV5-6
CDR3: CASSLGGERRNQPQHF
DNA: TGTGCCAGCAGCCTGGGCGGGGAAAGGAGGAATCAGCCCCAGCATTTT

J: TRBJ2-1
D: -
size: -
V: TRBV11-2
CDR3: CASSTSPRNEQFF
DNA: TGTGCCAGCAGCACCTCCCCTAGGAATGAGCAGTTCTTC

J: TRBJ2-3
D: -
size: -
V: TRBV7-2
CDR3: CASSLLSSSDTQYF
DNA: TGTGCCAGCAGTCTTCTCAGTAGCTCAGATACGCAGTATTTT

J: TRBJ2-1
D: TRBD2
size: few
V: TRBV4-2
CDR3: CASSQDLASGGIDEQFF
DNA: TGTGCCAGCAGCCAAGATTTGGCTAGCGGAGGTATCGATGAGCAGTTCTTC